The table lists the clone carrying this T cell receptor (beta chain) with many counts. CDR1 SGHVS and CDR2 FQNEAQ come from the germline V gene. The CDR3 covers 15 residues. The ends lost 1 base at V and 4 bases at J; junction bases unmatched: 4. The sample belongs to a study of human T cells and chemical hapten exposure. The time point is: patch test 1, 2 weeks after DPC sensitization. The treatment here: therapeutic diphenylcyclopropenone sensitization with weekly scalp DPC. Authors' analysis steps: Samples held a median of roughly 100,000 TCRs, range about 20,000–700,000. TCRdb analysed the RACE reads with MiXCR anew, one entry per CDR3 protein. TCRdb's processing, not the study's, gives the V and J calls here. The sample has 370,000 or so distinct CDR3 sequences; more than 4.5% are singletons.

This sequence originates from a woman in her forties or fifties with alopecia areata. Some clones in this sample may be carry-over from other donors' samples. V gene TRBV7-8 combines with J gene TRBJ1-5, with TRBD1 identical over 7 bases. The sequencing here drew on whole blood, taken in connection with sensitization to the hapten diphenylcyclopropenone (DPC). The CDR3: CASSLEGAGNQPQHF. In nucleotides, the CDR3 is TGTGCCAGCAGCTTAGAGGGGGCGGGTAATCAGCCCCAGCATTTT.